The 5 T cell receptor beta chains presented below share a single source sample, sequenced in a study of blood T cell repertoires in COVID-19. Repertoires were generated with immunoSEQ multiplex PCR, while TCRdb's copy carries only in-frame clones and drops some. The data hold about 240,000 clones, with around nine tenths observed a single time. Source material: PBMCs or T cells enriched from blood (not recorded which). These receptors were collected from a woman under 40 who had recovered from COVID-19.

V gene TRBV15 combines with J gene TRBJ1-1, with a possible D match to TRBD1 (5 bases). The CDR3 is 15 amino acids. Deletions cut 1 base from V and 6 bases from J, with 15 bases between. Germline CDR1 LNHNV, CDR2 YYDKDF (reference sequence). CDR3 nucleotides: TGTGCCACCAGCAGAGGCGTCGTCTCGGGGGCTGAAGCTTTCTTT. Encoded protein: CATSRGVVSGAEAFF. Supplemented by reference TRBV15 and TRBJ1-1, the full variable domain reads DAMVIQNPRYQVTQFGKPVTLSCSQTLNHNVMYWYQQKSSQAPKLLFHYYDKDFNNEADTPDNFQSRRPNTSFCFLDIRSPGLGDTAMYLCATSRGVVSGAEAFFGQGTRLTVV.

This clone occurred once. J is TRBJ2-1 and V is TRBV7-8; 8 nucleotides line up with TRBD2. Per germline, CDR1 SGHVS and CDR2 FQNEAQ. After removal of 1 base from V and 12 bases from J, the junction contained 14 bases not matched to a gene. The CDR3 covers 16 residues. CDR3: CASSLDALVAGSAQFF. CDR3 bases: TGTGCCAGCAGCTTAGACGCCTTAGTAGCGGGATCCGCGCAGTTCTTC.

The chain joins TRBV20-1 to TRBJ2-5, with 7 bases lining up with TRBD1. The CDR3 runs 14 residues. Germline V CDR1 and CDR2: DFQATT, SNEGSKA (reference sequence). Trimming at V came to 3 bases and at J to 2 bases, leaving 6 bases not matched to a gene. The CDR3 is CSASHGTEQETQYF. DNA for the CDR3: TGCAGTGCTAGTCACGGGACAGAACAAGAGACCCAGTACTTC.

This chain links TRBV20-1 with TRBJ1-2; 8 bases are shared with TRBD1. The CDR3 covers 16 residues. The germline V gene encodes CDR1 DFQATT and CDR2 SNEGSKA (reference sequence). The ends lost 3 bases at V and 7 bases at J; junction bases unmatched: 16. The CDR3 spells CSASESGGSSAVGYTF. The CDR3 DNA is TGCAGTGCTAGTGAGTCAGGGGGCTCTTCAGCAGTTGGCTACACCTTC.

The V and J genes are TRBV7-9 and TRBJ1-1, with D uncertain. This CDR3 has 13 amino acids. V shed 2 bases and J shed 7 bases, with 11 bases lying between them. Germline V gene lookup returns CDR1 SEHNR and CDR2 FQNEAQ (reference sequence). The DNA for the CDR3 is TGTGCCAGCAGCTTATATGCTGGGCATGAAGCTTTCTTT. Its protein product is CASSLYAGHEAFF.